This T cell receptor (beta chain) was observed in a study of cytomegalovirus exposure and HLA in healthy donors. Looking at the study overall: Inside one of the first data releases sat 75 million to 100 million unique TCRs taken from HLA-typed donors.

PCR used 60 Vbeta primers and 13 Jbeta primers. Sequencing used immunoSEQ multiplex PCR; TCRdb keeps in-frame clones, though not all of them. The sample records approximately 160,000 clones, more than 65% being singletons. The CDR3 contains 18 residues. V lost 2 bases to trimming and J lost 0 bases; unmatched junction nucleotides: 9. CDR1 MNHNS and CDR2 SASEGT come from the germline V gene. The sequencing sample was made of PBMCs. This clonotype originated in a young woman in good health and CMV-seronegative. This chain links TRBV6-1 with TRBJ2-5, with 10 positions matching TRBD1. CDR3 loop: CASSELGQGSSYQETQYF. The CDR3 nucleotides read TGTGCCAGCAGTGAACTGGGACAGGGGTCTTCGTACCAAGAGACCCAGTACTTC.